This T cell receptor beta chain was retrieved from a study of blood T cell repertoires in COVID-19. Study-wide background: Sites in the United States, Italy and Spain provided acute and convalescent COVID-19 samples. T cells, B-cell-depleted T cells, or PBMCs provided the cDNA or gDNA that served as material.

This CDR3 has 14 amino acids. With 3 bases removed from V and 2 bases from J, the gap between germline ends came to 11 bases. Looked up from germline, CDR1 is SGHVS and CDR2 is FNYEAQ. This clone was seen a few times. Per the study methods: Nucleated cell counts were estimated from reference gene primer amplification. Some clones are missing from TCRdb's copy, which holds only in-frame ones; the method was immunoSEQ multiplex PCR. V, J and clone size derive from that table, while D and trimming were established from the DNA sequence. The sample carries over 300,000 clones, roughly 90% recorded once. The material sequenced was peripheral blood. The rearrangement links TRBV7-6 to TRBJ2-7; possible D gene TRBD1, 6 bases. This TCR was sampled from a man aged 35 to 55 with acute or convalescent COVID-19. For the CDR3, the DNA is TGTGCCAGCAGCTTGGACGCAGGGGCCTACGAGCAGTACTTC. Translation: CASSLDAGAYEQYF.